The 28 T cell receptor beta chains given below trace back to one sample, sequenced in a study of T cell responses to AZD1222 COVID-19 vaccine. Only in-frame clones appear in the TCRdb table, and some are missing; sequencing was by immunoSEQ multiplex PCR. The sample has 130,000 to 150,000 clones, 75% to 95% seen once. The material sequenced was peripheral blood, taken on day 0 of MenACWY control vaccination. The source of these receptors is an adult in good health.

The rearrangement uses TRBV5-1 and TRBJ2-3, with D perhaps TRBD1 or TRBD2 (5 bases each). The CDR3 has 14 residues. V lost 3 bases and J 2 bases, leaving 10 bases between the germline ends. Per the germline V gene, CDR1 is SGHRS and CDR2 is YFSETQ. The CDR3 region has the DNA TGCGCCAGCAGCTACGGGGCCAACACAGATACGCAGTATTTT. As protein: CASSYGANTDTQYF.

The sample holds one count of this clone. The CDR3 spells CASSLTRGSGDTQYF. Here the CDR3 DNA reads TGTGCCAGCAGCCTGACTAGGGGCTCAGGAGATACGCAGTATTTT. V is TRBV5-4 and J is TRBJ2-3; tentative D call: TRBD2 (6 bases). The V and J ends lost 4 bases and 5 bases respectively, with 17 bases between them. Germline CDR1 reads SGHNT; CDR2 reads YYREEE (reference sequence). There are 15 residues in the CDR3.

As DNA, the CDR3 is TGTGCCAGCAGCTTAGCTGCTGGGATGGGTAATAATTCACCCCTCCACTTT. Its translation is CASSLAAGMGNNSPLHF. The rearrangement uses TRBV7-9 and TRBJ1-6; the D is unclear. CDR1 and CDR2 from the germline V gene are SEHNR and FQNEAQ (reference sequence). This CDR3 contains 17 residues. The V and J ends lost 0 bases and 5 bases respectively, with 14 bases between them.

The chain links TRBV7-3 to TRBJ2-2; 12 bases are shared with TRBD2. Trimming cost V 0 bases and J 5 bases; bases outside gene matches: 10. Germline CDR1 reads SGHTA; CDR2 reads FQGTGA. CDR3 length: 19 amino acids. CDR3 residues: CASSLTSLAGGPRTGELFF. The CDR3 nucleotides read TGTGCCAGCAGCTTAACGTCCCTAGCGGGAGGGCCGCGGACCGGGGAGCTGTTTTTT.

The J gene is TRBJ2-7, the V gene TRBV28, with 9 bases lining up with TRBD2. Germline assignment: CDR1 MDHEN and CDR2 SYDVKM. The CDR3 has 12 amino acids. Trimming took 11 bases from V and 3 from J; bases not matched to a gene: 5. CDR3 region: CAGSTSGYEQYF. For the CDR3, the DNA is TGTGCCGGCTCGACTAGCGGCTACGAGCAGTACTTC.

The chain recombines TRBV7-9 with TRBJ1-4, with D unclear. Germline assignment: CDR1 SEHNR and CDR2 FQNEAQ (reference sequence). Trimming stripped 5 bases from V and 4 bases from J, with 11 bases between. CDR3 size: 14 residues. CDR3 amino acids: CASSRVMFNEKLFF. Here the CDR3 DNA reads TGTGCCAGCAGCCGGGTGATGTTTAATGAAAAACTGTTTTTT.

V usage is TRBV3-1 (or the pseudogene TRBV3-2) and J usage is TRBJ2-1; 8 nucleotides agree with TRBD2. CDR1 and CDR2 (germline): LGHDT, YNNKEL (reference sequence). Trimming took 4 bases from V and 0 from J; bases not matched to a gene: 8. CDR3 length: 17 residues. CDR3 sequence (DNA): TGTGCCAGCAGCCCTTTCATAGCGGGGAGCTCCTACAATGAGCAGTTCTTC. Translated: CASSPFIAGSSYNEQFF.

This clone appeared a few times. This chain uses TRBV18 with TRBJ1-2; 8 bases line up with TRBD1. Germline V lookup: CDR1 KGHSH, CDR2 LQKENI. The CDR3 extends over 15 amino acids. The V segment lost 2 bases and the J segment 2 bases; nucleotides outside the gene matches: 4. The CDR3 loop is CASSPNGQGNYGYTF. CDR3 in DNA: TGTGCCAGCTCACCAAATGGACAGGGCAACTATGGCTACACCTTC.

This clone was counted a few times. The chain is built from TRBV19 and TRBJ2-1, with TRBD1 matching over 7 bases. Losses at the gene ends were 3 bases for V and 2 bases for J; bases not matched to a gene: 10. The CDR3 is made up of 17 amino acids. Germline loops: CDR1 LNHDA, CDR2 SQIVND (reference sequence). The CDR3 nucleotides are TGTGCCAGTAGTATCGCGACAGGGAAAGGGGCCTACAATGAGCAGTTCTTC. Its translation: CASSIATGKGAYNEQFF.

In nucleotides, the CDR3 is TGTGCCAGCAGTAAACCCCGACAGGACTTGTATGGCTACACCTTC. It is translated as CASSKPRQDLYGYTF. The chain couples TRBV6-5 to TRBJ1-2; D may be TRBD1 (6 bases). The CDR3 covers 15 residues. Germline lookup yields CDR1 MNHEY and CDR2 SVGAGI. V was cut by 5 bases and J by 5 bases, with 18 bases left in between.

CDR3 amino acids: CASSGDRGNTIYF. The CDR3 nucleotides read TGTGCCAGTAGTGGGGACAGGGGAAACACCATATATTTT. The rearrangement uses TRBV19 and TRBJ1-3; TRBD1 matches at 8 bases. Germline trimming cut 5 bases from V and 4 bases from J; bases unmatched to any gene: 1. The CDR3 has 13 amino acids. The germline CDR1 and CDR2 sequences are LNHDA and SQIVND (reference sequence).

V usage is TRBV19 and J usage is TRBJ1-1, with TRBD1 matching 9 bases. Germline loops: CDR1 LNHDA, CDR2 SQIVND (reference sequence). This CDR3 contains 18 residues. V gave up 2 bases and J gave up 4 bases; unmatched junction bases: 14. CDR3 residues: CASSIPRRMGQGFTEAFF. CDR3 nucleotides: TGTGCCAGTAGTATACCACGAAGGATGGGACAGGGATTCACTGAAGCTTTCTTT.

This clone was seen many times. The rearrangement uses TRBV7-6 and TRBJ2-5; 7 nucleotides agree with TRBD1. With V trimmed by 4 bases and J by 7 bases, 9 bases remained unmatched. This CDR3 is 14 amino acids long. Germline CDR1 is SGHVS and CDR2 is FNYEAQ. The chain's CDR3 is CASSSGQAAGTQYF. The DNA of the CDR3 is TGTGCCAGCAGCTCCGGACAGGCGGCGGGGACCCAGTACTTC.

The CDR3 DNA reads TGTGCCAGCAGGGACAGGGGGCCCGATACGCAGTATTTT. Translating it yields CASRDRGPDTQYF. The chain links TRBV6-5 to TRBJ2-3, with 11 bases matching TRBD1. This CDR3 is built from 13 residues. V was clipped by 6 bases and J by 6 bases; unmatched bases: 2. Germline V CDR1 and CDR2: MNHEY, SVGAGI.

This clone was picked up one time. V usage is TRBV3-1 (or the pseudogene TRBV3-2) and J usage is TRBJ1-5, with D tentatively TRBD1 (5 bases). Germline values: CDR1 LGHDT, CDR2 YNNKEL (reference sequence). The CDR3 is made up of 14 amino acids. Trimming shortened V by 3 bases and J by 5 bases, and 11 bases separated the two germline ends. The CDR3 region has the DNA TGTGCCAGCAGCCACGCAGGGTCAGATCAGCCCCAGCATTTT. Amino acid sequence: CASSHAGSDQPQHF.

This chain uses TRBV7-3 with TRBJ2-7, with a weak D call TRBD1 (6 bases). CDR3 length: 13 amino acids. The V and J ends lost 5 bases and 3 bases respectively, with 11 bases between them. Germline CDR1 SGHTA, CDR2 FQGTGA. CDR3 coding DNA: TGTGCCAGCAGCCTCGGACAGTACTACGAGCAGTACTTC. It is translated as CASSLGQYYEQYF.

In its sample, this clone was seen once. V usage is TRBV6-5 and J usage is TRBJ1-2; no clear D gene. This CDR3 region has 12 residues. Germline V gene sequence: CDR1 MNHEY, CDR2 SVGAGI. Trimming left V 6 bases short and J 4 bases short, with 9 bases between. Here the CDR3 DNA reads TGTGCCAGCAGCCCCGGGATCTATGGCTACACCTTC. Its translation is CASSPGIYGYTF.

The V gene is TRBV2, the J gene TRBJ1-1, with D uncertain. This CDR3 contains 14 residues. Germline lookup yields CDR1 SNHLY and CDR2 FYNNEI. V dropped 2 bases and J dropped 0 bases, with 7 bases sitting between them. This chain's CDR3 is CASSETEMNTEAFF. For the CDR3, the DNA is TGTGCCAGCAGTGAAACAGAAATGAACACTGAAGCTTTCTTT.

This chain's CDR3 is CAWEKLAGSYNEQFF. As DNA, the CDR3 is TGTGCCTGGGAGAAACTAGCGGGGTCCTACAATGAGCAGTTCTTC. The V call is TRBV30, the J call TRBJ2-1; 10 nucleotides match TRBD2. V gave up 5 bases and J gave up 1 base; unmatched junction bases: 5. Germline CDR1 reads GTSNPN; CDR2 reads SVGIG (reference sequence). The CDR3 consists of 15 residues.

The chain joins TRBV18 to TRBJ2-1; D possibly matches TRBD1 or TRBD2 (5 bases each). The CDR3 has 15 residues. CDR1 KGHSH and CDR2 LQKENI come from the germline V gene. Trimming took off 0 bases at V and 5 bases at J, with 11 bases between the two ends. CDR3: CASSPPGTAHNEQFF. CDR3 sequence (DNA): TGTGCCAGCTCACCACCGGGGACGGCTCACAATGAGCAGTTCTTC.

This chain links TRBV11-2 with TRBJ2-3, with 7 positions matching TRBD2. V was clipped by 3 bases and J by 2 bases; unmatched bases: 8. Germline V gene data show CDR1 as SGHAT and CDR2 as FQNNGV. The CDR3 runs to 16 residues. CDR3 amino acids: CASSLMLAVPTDTQYF. The CDR3 DNA is TGTGCCAGCAGCTTGATGCTAGCGGTTCCCACAGATACGCAGTATTTT.

This clone has at least ten counts. DNA of the CDR3: TGTGCCAGCAGTACCGGGACTATCAAAAACATTCAGTACTTC. This sequence encodes CASSTGTIKNIQYF. The V and J genes are TRBV2 and TRBJ2-4, with 7 bases fitting TRBD2. This CDR3 has 14 residues. Trimming at V came to 5 bases and at J to 3 bases, leaving 4 bases not matched to a gene. Per germline, CDR1 SNHLY and CDR2 FYNNEI.

The rearrangement links TRBV7-9 to TRBJ2-7, with D possibly being TRBD1 (6 bases). CDR3 length: 13 amino acids. The V and J ends lost 6 bases and 0 bases respectively, with 9 bases between them. Germline CDR1 reads SEHNR; CDR2 reads FQNEAQ (reference sequence). DNA of the CDR3: TGTGCCAGCAGATGGGACACCTCCTACGAGCAGTACTTC. It specifies CASRWDTSYEQYF.

The chain has TRBV5-5 and TRBJ2-7; no definite D call. Trimming removed 0 bases at V and 1 base at J, with 5 bases between. The CDR3 is 13 amino acids. Looked up from germline, CDR1 is SGHKS and CDR2 is YYEKEE (reference sequence). CDR3 nucleotide sequence: TGTGCCAGCAGCTTGGGCAGATCCTACGAGCAGTACTTC. It encodes CASSLGRSYEQYF. Using reference TRBV5-5 and TRBJ2-7 for the parts outside the CDR3, the full variable domain is DAGVTQSPTHLIKTRGQQVTLRCSPISGHKSVSWYQQVLGQGPQFIFQYYEKEERGRGNFPDRFSARQFPNYSSELNVNALLLGDSALYLCASSLGRSYEQYFGPGTRLTVT.

The rearrangement uses TRBV7-2 and TRBJ2-3, with 8 bases aligning to TRBD2. CDR1 and CDR2 from the germline V gene are SGHTA and FQGNSA. The J segment lost 1 base and the V segment lost 4 bases, leaving 4 bases of the junction unmatched. The CDR3 loop spans 15 amino acids. CDR3 nucleotide sequence: TGTGCCAGCAGCTGGATTAGCGGGGGCACAGATACGCAGTATTTT. This codes for CASSWISGGTDTQYF.

The chain uses TRBV5-8 and TRBJ1-5; D is unclear. The CDR3 covers 16 residues. CDR1 SGHTS and CDR2 YDEGEE come from the germline V gene. V lost 1 base and J lost 2, with 13 bases in between. The CDR3 sequence is CASSLRVARGNQPQHF. CDR3 bases: TGTGCCAGCAGCTTGAGGGTCGCGAGGGGCAATCAGCCCCAGCATTTT.

The rearrangement uses TRBV9 and TRBJ1-2, with 8 positions matching TRBD1. Trimming cost V 2 bases and J 3 bases; bases outside gene matches: 12. The germline V gene encodes CDR1 SGDLS and CDR2 YYNGEE. The CDR3 has 17 amino acids. CDR3: CASSVGQGHRADYGYTF. The CDR3 DNA reads TGTGCCAGCAGCGTTGGACAGGGTCATAGAGCGGACTATGGCTACACCTTC. The full variable domain, with the rest looked up from reference TRBV9 and TRBJ1-2, is DSGVTQTPKHLITATGQRVTLRCSPRSGDLSVYWYQQSLDQGLQFLIQYYNGEERAKGNILERFSAQQFPDLHSELNLSSLELGDSALYFCASSVGQGHRADYGYTFGSGTRLTVV.

This clone was picked up one time. The rearrangement uses TRBV5-6 and TRBJ1-6; a possible D gene is TRBD1 (5 bases). The CDR3 sequence is 15 residues long. V was cut by 3 bases and J by 7 bases, with 14 bases left in between. The V gene's germline CDR1 is SGHDT and CDR2 YYEEEE. CDR3 protein: CASSSTGRTNSPLHF. CDR3 DNA: TGTGCCAGCAGCTCGACGGGACGGACAAATTCACCCCTCCACTTT.